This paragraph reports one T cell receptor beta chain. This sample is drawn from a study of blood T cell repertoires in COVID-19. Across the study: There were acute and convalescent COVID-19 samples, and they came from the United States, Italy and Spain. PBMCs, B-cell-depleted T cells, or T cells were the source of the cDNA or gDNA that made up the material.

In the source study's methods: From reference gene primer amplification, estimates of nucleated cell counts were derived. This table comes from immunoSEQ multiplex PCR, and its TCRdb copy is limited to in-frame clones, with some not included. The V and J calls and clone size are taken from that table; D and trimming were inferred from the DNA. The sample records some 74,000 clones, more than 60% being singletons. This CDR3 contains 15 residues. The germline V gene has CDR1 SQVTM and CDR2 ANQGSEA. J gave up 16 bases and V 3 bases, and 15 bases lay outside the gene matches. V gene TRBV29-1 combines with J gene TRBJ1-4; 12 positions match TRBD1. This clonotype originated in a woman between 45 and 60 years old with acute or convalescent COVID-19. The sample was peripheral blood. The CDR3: CSVEIGSGTGGGEFF. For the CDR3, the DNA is TGCAGCGTTGAGATAGGTTCGGGGACAGGGGGCGGTGAGTTTTTT.